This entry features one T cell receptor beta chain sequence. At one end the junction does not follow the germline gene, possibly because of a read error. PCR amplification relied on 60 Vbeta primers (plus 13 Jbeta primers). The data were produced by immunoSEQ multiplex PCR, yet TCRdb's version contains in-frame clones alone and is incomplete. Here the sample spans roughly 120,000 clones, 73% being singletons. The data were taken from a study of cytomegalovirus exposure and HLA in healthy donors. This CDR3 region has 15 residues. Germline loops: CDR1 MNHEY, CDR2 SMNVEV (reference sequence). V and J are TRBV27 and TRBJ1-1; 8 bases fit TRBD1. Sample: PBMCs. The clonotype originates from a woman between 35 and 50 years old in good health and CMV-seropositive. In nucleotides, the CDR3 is TGTGCCAGCAGTGTATCAGGGGGCGGGAACACTGAAGCTTTCTTT. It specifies CASSVSGGGNTEAFF.